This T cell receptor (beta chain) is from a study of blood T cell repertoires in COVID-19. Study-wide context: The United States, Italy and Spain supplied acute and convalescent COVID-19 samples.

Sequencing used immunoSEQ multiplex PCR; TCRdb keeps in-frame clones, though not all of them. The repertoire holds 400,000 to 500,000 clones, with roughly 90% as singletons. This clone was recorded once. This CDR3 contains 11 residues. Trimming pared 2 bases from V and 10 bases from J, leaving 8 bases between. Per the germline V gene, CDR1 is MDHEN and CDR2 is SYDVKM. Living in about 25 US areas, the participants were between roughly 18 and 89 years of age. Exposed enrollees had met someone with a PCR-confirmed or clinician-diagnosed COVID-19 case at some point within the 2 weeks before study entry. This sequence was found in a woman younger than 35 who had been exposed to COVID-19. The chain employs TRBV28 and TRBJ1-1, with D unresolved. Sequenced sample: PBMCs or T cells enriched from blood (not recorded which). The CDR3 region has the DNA TGTGCCAGCAGTTTAGGGCTGGGAGCTTTCTTT. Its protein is CASSLGLGAFF.